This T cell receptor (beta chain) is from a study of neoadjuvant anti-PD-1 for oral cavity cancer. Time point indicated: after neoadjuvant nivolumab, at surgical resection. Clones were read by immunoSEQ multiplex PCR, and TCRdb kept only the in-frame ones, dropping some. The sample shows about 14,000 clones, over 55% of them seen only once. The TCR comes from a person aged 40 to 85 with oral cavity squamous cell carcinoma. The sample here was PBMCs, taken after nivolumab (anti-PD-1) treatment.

The CDR3 DNA follows: TGCAGCGTTGGGACAGAATACAATGAGCAGTTCTTC. It translates to CSVGTEYNEQFF. The chain employs TRBV29-1 and TRBJ2-1, with D perhaps TRBD1 (6 bases). The CDR3 contains 12 residues. Trimming took off 4 bases at V and 4 bases at J, with 8 bases between the two ends. Germline V lookup: CDR1 SQVTM, CDR2 ANQGSEA.